This is a list of T cell receptor beta chains from one sample in a study of T cells in Graves' hyperthyroidism and ophthalmopathy. MiXCR, applied by TCRdb to the multiplex PCR reads, yields one record per CDR3 protein. In the table there are hundreds of thousands of distinct CDR3 sequences, 15% to 20% of which are singletons. The specimen was blood. The receptor source for this set is a man aged 35 to 55 with Graves' ophthalmopathy. CDR3s include the opening cysteine and the closing phenylalanine or tryptophan. D genes are given only for firm matches. Clone size appears in some rows only: once, few, many, or a class for an expanded clone.

D: -; V: TRBV5-1; J: TRBJ2-3; size: many; DNA: TGCGCCAGCAGCTTGGGGGGTACCGCGGTCACAGATACGCAGTATTTT; CDR3: CASSLGGTAVTDTQYF
D: TRBD1; V: TRBV4-3; J: TRBJ2-1; size: -; DNA: TGCGCCAGCAGCCAAACCCCAGGGACAGGGGAAGGGCAGTTCTTC; CDR3: CASSQTPGTGEGQFF
D: -; V: TRBV11-2; J: TRBJ2-1; size: many; DNA: TGTGCCAGCAGCTGGGGTCCGGGTTTATACAATGAGCAGTTCTTC; CDR3: CASSWGPGLYNEQFF
D: TRBD1; V: TRBV7-2; J: TRBJ1-1; size: few; DNA: TGTGCCAGCAGCTTAGCGCCCTCTCAAGGACAGGGGAACACTGAAGCTTTCTTT; CDR3: CASSLAPSQGQGNTEAFF
D: -; V: TRBV5-1; J: TRBJ2-1; size: few; DNA: TGCGCCAGCAGTCCCTCGAACTACAATGAGCAGTTCTTC; CDR3: CASSPSNYNEQFF
D: -; V: TRBV5-1; J: TRBJ2-2; size: few; DNA: TGCGCCAGCAGCTTGGAGGGCTGGGAGCTGTTTTTT; CDR3: CASSLEGWELFF
D: -; V: TRBV7-6; J: TRBJ1-6; size: few; DNA: TGTGCCAGCAGCCCCCAACAAGGGCGCCACCTTCCGTCACCCCTCCACTTT; CDR3: CASSPQQGRHLPSPLHF
D: -; V: TRBV28; J: TRBJ2-7; size: -; DNA: TGTGCCAGCAGTCGCCCGGACAGCTCCTACGAGCAGTACTTC; CDR3: CASSRPDSSYEQYF
D: -; V: TRBV9; J: TRBJ2-1; size: -; DNA: TGTGCCAGCAGCGTAATTCCCCAAGGTAGCTCCTACAATGAGCAGTTCTTC; CDR3: CASSVIPQGSSYNEQFF
D: -; V: TRBV20-1; J: TRBJ1-5; size: -; DNA: TGCAGTGCTAGAGATTCCCCCACACGCAATCAGCCCCAGCATTTT; CDR3: CSARDSPTRNQPQHF
D: -; V: TRBV18; J: TRBJ1-2; size: few; DNA: TGTGCCAGCTCACCCGACGAGAACTATGGCTACACCTTC; CDR3: CASSPDENYGYTF
D: TRBD2; V: TRBV28; J: TRBJ2-3; size: -; DNA: TGTGCCAGCAGTTTACCACCCTGGGAGGGTGGGGTGGATACGCAGTATTTT; CDR3: CASSLPPWEGGVDTQYF
D: -; V: TRBV19; J: TRBJ2-5; size: once; DNA: TGTGCCAGTTCCTTCGACGCCCAAGAGACCCAGTACTTC; CDR3: CASSFDAQETQYF
D: -; V: TRBV19; J: TRBJ1-1; size: few; DNA: TGTGCCAGTAGTGCAAAGGCCGGGACACCGAACACTGAAGCTTTCTTT; CDR3: CASSAKAGTPNTEAFF
D: -; V: TRBV18; J: TRBJ1-3; size: -; DNA: TGTGCCAGCTCACCCGCGAGGGGCTCTGGAAACACCATATATTTT; CDR3: CASSPARGSGNTIYF
D: -; V: TRBV11-2; J: TRBJ1-2; size: few; DNA: TGTGCCAGCAGCTTAGTCCATGGCTACACCTTC; CDR3: CASSLVHGYTF
D: -; V: TRBV20-1; J: TRBJ2-3; size: few; DNA: TGCAGTGCTAGCCCCGGCGTAGATACGCAGTATTTT; CDR3: CSASPGVDTQYF
D: -; V: TRBV12-3/TRBV12-4; J: TRBJ1-2; size: many; DNA: TGTGCCAGCAGTTTAGGGGGAACGTATGGCTACACCTTC; CDR3: CASSLGGTYGYTF
D: TRBD1; V: TRBV30; J: TRBJ1-2; size: -; DNA: TGTGCCTGGGGGGGACAGGGAAACTATGGCTACACCTTC; CDR3: CAWGGQGNYGYTF
D: TRBD2; V: TRBV28; J: TRBJ2-3; size: many; DNA: TGTGCCAGCAGTTTACCGGGAGGGCCGGCAGATACGCAGTATTTT; CDR3: CASSLPGGPADTQYF
D: -; V: TRBV20-1; J: TRBJ1-3; size: few; DNA: TGCAGTGCTAGCCCGCCGGGGCTCCGCGGAAACACCATATATTTT; CDR3: CSASPPGLRGNTIYF
D: TRBD2; V: TRBV6-2/TRBV6-3; J: TRBJ2-3; size: -; DNA: TGTGCCAGCAGTTACTCCCCTAGCGGGAGTGATGACACAGATACGCAGTATTTT; CDR3: CASSYSPSGSDDTDTQYF
D: TRBD2; V: TRBV3-1; J: TRBJ2-5; size: few; DNA: TGTGCCAGCAGCCAAGGAGGAGCGGGAGAAGAGACCCAGTACTTC; CDR3: CASSQGGAGEETQYF
D: TRBD1; V: TRBV12-3/TRBV12-4; J: TRBJ2-1; size: few; DNA: TGTGCCAGCAGTTACTTTACCGGGACAGCTTACAATGAGCAGTTCTTC; CDR3: CASSYFTGTAYNEQFF
D: -; V: TRBV27; J: TRBJ1-1; size: few; DNA: TGTGCCAGCATCAAACAGGGCGGATTAAACACTGAAGCTTTCTTT; CDR3: CASIKQGGLNTEAFF
D: -; V: TRBV6-5; J: TRBJ1-2; size: few; DNA: TGTGCCAGCAGTTACGTACCCCCGACCTATGGCTACACCTTC; CDR3: CASSYVPPTYGYTF
D: -; V: TRBV6-1; J: TRBJ2-5; size: -; DNA: TGTGCCAGCAGGGGGGGGAGGGGGCGAGAGACCCAGTACTTC; CDR3: CASRGGRGRETQYF
D: -; V: TRBV29-1; J: TRBJ2-3; size: many; DNA: TGCAGCGTTGTAGGCGGGGCCCCTGGAGATACGCAGTATTTT; CDR3: CSVVGGAPGDTQYF
D: -; V: TRBV5-1; J: TRBJ2-1; size: many; DNA: TGCGCCAGCAGCCTGGACTACGGCACCCACAATGAGCAGTTCTTC; CDR3: CASSLDYGTHNEQFF
D: TRBD1; V: TRBV12-3/TRBV12-4; J: TRBJ2-1; size: many; DNA: TGTGCCAGCAGTTCTACAGGGGGCAGCTCCTACAATGAGCAGTTCTTC; CDR3: CASSSTGGSSYNEQFF
D: -; V: TRBV11-2; J: TRBJ1-5; size: -; DNA: TGTGCCAGCAGTTTCGGGCTGCCCAATCAGCCCCAGCATTTT; CDR3: CASSFGLPNQPQHF
D: TRBD2; V: TRBV10-3; J: TRBJ2-3; size: few; DNA: TGTGCCGTCAAGCGGGAGGGAAGCACAGATACGCAGTATTTT; CDR3: CAVKREGSTDTQYF
D: -; V: TRBV28; J: TRBJ2-4; size: -; DNA: TGTGCCAGCAGGTCCGGACAGTTAAAAAACATTCAGTACTTC; CDR3: CASRSGQLKNIQYF
D: -; V: TRBV2; J: TRBJ1-4; size: many; DNA: TGTGCCACCAGGATGCACTCAACTAATGAAAAACTGTTTTTT; CDR3: CATRMHSTNEKLFF
D: -; V: TRBV6-2/TRBV6-3; J: TRBJ2-1; size: -; DNA: TGTGCCAGCAGTTACCCCTACTCTAGCGAACTAGAGCAGTTCTTC; CDR3: CASSYPYSSELEQFF
D: -; V: TRBV28; J: TRBJ2-1; size: -; DNA: TGTGCCAGCAGTACCCCCACTACTAGATTACGCTACAATGAGCAGTTCTTC; CDR3: CASSTPTTRLRYNEQFF
D: TRBD1; V: TRBV12-3/TRBV12-4; J: TRBJ1-1; size: few; DNA: TGTGCCAGCAGGGACAGGTCTGAAGCTTTCTTT; CDR3: CASRDRSEAFF
D: -; V: TRBV11-1; J: TRBJ2-1; size: many; DNA: TGTGCCAGCAGCTCGGGACACCCCTACAATGAGCAGTTCTTC; CDR3: CASSSGHPYNEQFF
D: -; V: TRBV6-2/TRBV6-3; J: TRBJ2-7; size: many; DNA: TGTGCCAGCAGGACTTTCTACGAGCAGTACTTC; CDR3: CASRTFYEQYF
D: -; V: TRBV20-1; J: TRBJ1-5; size: -; DNA: TGCAGTGCTAGAGGAGGGGGTCAGCCCCAGCATTTT; CDR3: CSARGGGQPQHF
D: TRBD1; V: TRBV27; J: TRBJ1-2; size: few; DNA: TGTGCCAGCAGTCTCCGACAGGGGTCGGCTGGCGGCTACACCTTC; CDR3: CASSLRQGSAGGYTF
D: -; V: TRBV6-2/TRBV6-3; J: TRBJ2-5; size: -; DNA: TGTGCCAGCACCCCCACCTCTAGGGAAGAGACCCAGTACTTC; CDR3: CASTPTSREETQYF
D: TRBD2; V: TRBV28; J: TRBJ2-2; size: -; DNA: TGTGCCAGCAGTTTCTTGGCTAGCGGTAACACCGGGGAGCTGTTTTTT; CDR3: CASSFLASGNTGELFF
D: -; V: TRBV20-1; J: TRBJ1-2; size: few; DNA: TGCAGTGTTACGACAGGCCCCTATGGCTACACCTTC; CDR3: CSVTTGPYGYTF
D: -; V: TRBV5-1; J: TRBJ1-2; size: -; DNA: TGCGCCAGCAGCTCCGCCGGGACCTATGGCTACACCTTC; CDR3: CASSSAGTYGYTF
D: TRBD2; V: TRBV5-1; J: TRBJ2-1; size: -; DNA: TGCGCCAGCAGCTTTCCTAGCGGGGGGGCATACAATGAGCAGTTCTTC; CDR3: CASSFPSGGAYNEQFF
D: TRBD2; V: TRBV28; J: TRBJ2-1; size: many; DNA: TGTGCCAGCTCGTCAGGCGGGAGCTACAATGAGCAGTTCTTC; CDR3: CASSSGGSYNEQFF
D: TRBD1; V: TRBV5-1; J: TRBJ1-6; size: -; DNA: TGCGCCAGCAGCTTGTGGCCCACAGGGGACCAGAAAAGGTCGTCACCCCTCCACTTT; CDR3: CASSLWPTGDQKRSSPLHF
D: TRBD1; V: TRBV5-6; J: TRBJ1-1; size: many; DNA: TGTGCCAGCAACCCGACAGGGCGCCTCGGCACTGAAGCTTTCTTT; CDR3: CASNPTGRLGTEAFF
D: -; V: TRBV13; J: TRBJ2-3; size: many; DNA: TGTGCCAGCAGCTTAGGCCGGCGGAGGGGTACGCAGTATTTT; CDR3: CASSLGRRRGTQYF
D: -; V: TRBV27; J: TRBJ1-5; size: -; DNA: TGTGCCAGCAGCCGAACGTATAGCAATCAGCCCCAGCATTTT; CDR3: CASSRTYSNQPQHF